This TCR beta chain emerged from a study of early T cells in non-severe SARS-CoV-2 infection. Via MiXCR, TCRdb re-called the 5' RACE reads, giving one row per CDR3 protein. The profile covers approximately 29,000 distinct CDR3 sequences, with 5.5% to 8% appearing a single time and approximately 2.7% taken by the ten largest. Unmatched junction bases numbered 2, after V lost 2 bases and J lost 3 bases. Germline CDR1 reads GTSNPN; CDR2 reads SVGIG (reference sequence). The CDR3 is 13 residues long. In this sample, this clonotype turned up many times. Material for sequencing was whole blood. The V and J genes are TRBV30 and TRBJ2-5, with 8 bases identical to TRBD2. This TCR was sampled from an adult who was a healthcare worker with PCR-confirmed SARS-CoV-2 infection or an uninfected control (not recorded which). CDR3 sequence reads: CAWSKAGEETQYF. The CDR3 DNA follows: TGTGCCTGGAGTAAAGCGGGAGAAGAGACCCAGTACTTC.